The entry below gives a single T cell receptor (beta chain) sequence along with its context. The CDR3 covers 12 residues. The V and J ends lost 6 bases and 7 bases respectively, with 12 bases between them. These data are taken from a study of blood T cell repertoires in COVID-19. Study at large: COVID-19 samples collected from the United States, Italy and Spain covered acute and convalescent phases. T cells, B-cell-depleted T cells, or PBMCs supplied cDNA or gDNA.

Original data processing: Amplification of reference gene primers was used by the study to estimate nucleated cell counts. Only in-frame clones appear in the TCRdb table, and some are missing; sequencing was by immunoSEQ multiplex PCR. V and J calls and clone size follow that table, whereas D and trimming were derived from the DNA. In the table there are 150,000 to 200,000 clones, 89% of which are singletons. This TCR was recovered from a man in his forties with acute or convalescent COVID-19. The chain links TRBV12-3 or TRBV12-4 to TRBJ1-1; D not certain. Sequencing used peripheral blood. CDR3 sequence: CASSRPPGEAFF. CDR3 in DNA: TGTGCCAGCAGCCGCCCCCCAGGTGAAGCTTTCTTT.